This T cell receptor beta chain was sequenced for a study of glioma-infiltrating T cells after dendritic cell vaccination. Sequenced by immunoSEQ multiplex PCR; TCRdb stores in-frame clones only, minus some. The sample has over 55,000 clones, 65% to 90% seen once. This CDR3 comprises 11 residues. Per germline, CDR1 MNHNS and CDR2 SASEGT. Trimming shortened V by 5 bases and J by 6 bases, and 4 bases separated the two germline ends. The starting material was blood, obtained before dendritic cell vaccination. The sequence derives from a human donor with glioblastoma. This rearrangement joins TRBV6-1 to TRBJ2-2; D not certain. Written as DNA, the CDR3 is TGTGCCAGCAGTTTCGCCGGGGAGCTGTTTTTT. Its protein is CASSFAGELFF.